The 29 T cell receptor beta chains below all came from one sample that was sequenced in a study of chemoradiotherapy in HPV16-positive cancers. Clones were sequenced by immunoSEQ multiplex PCR, and TCRdb holds only the in-frame ones, with some missing. The sample records some 34,000 clones, more than 85% being singletons. The sequences come from blood, collected from a patient who underwent chemoradiotherapy. These receptors were taken from a human donor with HPV-associated anogenital cancer.

The rearrangement uses TRBV7-9 and TRBJ2-7, with D tentatively TRBD1 (5 bases). Looked up from germline, CDR1 is SEHNR and CDR2 is FQNEAQ (reference sequence). The CDR3 loop spans 15 amino acids. V lost 6 bases to trimming and J lost 1 base, with 16 bases between them. The CDR3 DNA reads TGTGCCAGCAGACCCCAGACAGCACTGTCCTACGAGCAGTACTTC. Its protein product is CASRPQTALSYEQYF.

V is TRBV9 and J is TRBJ2-1; 10 bases map to TRBD1. The CDR3 has 15 amino acids. Germline trimming cut 4 bases from V and 0 bases from J; bases unmatched to any gene: 1. Per germline, CDR1 SGDLS and CDR2 YYNGEE. CDR3 bases: TGTGCCAGCAGCCGGGACAGGGGCTCCTACAATGAGCAGTTCTTC. Translation gives CASSRDRGSYNEQFF.

The chain recombines TRBV9 with TRBJ2-1; 12 bases map to TRBD2. This CDR3 spans 15 amino acids. V dropped 1 base and J dropped 8; count of bases not matched to a gene: 4. The V gene's germline CDR1 is SGDLS and CDR2 YYNGEE. The CDR3 reads CASSVTSGGKYEQFF. The CDR3, as DNA: TGTGCCAGCAGCGTAACTAGCGGGGGGAAGTATGAGCAGTTCTTC.

V usage is TRBV11-3 and J usage is TRBJ2-1; possibly TRBD1 for D (6 bases). The CDR3 loop spans 16 amino acids. Trimming removed 1 base from V and 5 bases from J, with 15 bases in between. Looked up from germline, CDR1 is SGHNT and CDR2 is YENEEA. The CDR3 loop is CASSLGDTWSNNEQFF. CDR3 coding DNA: TGTGCCAGCAGCTTAGGGGACACGTGGTCCAACAATGAGCAGTTCTTC.

This chain joins TRBV11-2 and TRBJ1-4, with D possibly being TRBD1 (6 bases). Trimming took off 3 bases at V and 1 base at J, with 12 bases between the two ends. Looked up from germline, CDR1 is SGHAT and CDR2 is FQNNGV. The length of the CDR3 is 16 residues. The CDR3 DNA is TGTGCCAGCAGCTTTTCCACAGGGCGAACTAATGAAAAACTGTTTTTT. It codes for CASSFSTGRTNEKLFF.

The chain combines TRBV7-8 with TRBJ2-3; the D is unclear. The germline gives CDR1 SGHVS, CDR2 FQNEAQ. The CDR3 is 13 amino acids. The germline V and J ends were trimmed by 5 bases and 2 bases, with 8 bases remaining between them. CDR3: CASSRSNTDTQYF. The CDR3 nucleotides are TGTGCCAGCAGCCGCTCGAACACAGATACGCAGTATTTT.

This rearrangement joins TRBV7-9 to TRBJ1-4; the match to TRBD1 covers 7 bases. With 4 bases clipped from V and 8 bases from J, the junction kept 7 bases outside the gene matches. Germline V lookup: CDR1 SEHNR, CDR2 FQNEAQ (reference sequence). The CDR3 totals 14 residues. CDR3 bases: TGTGCCAGCAGCTCCCGACAGGGCGGGGAAAAACTGTTTTTT. Its protein product is CASSSRQGGEKLFF.

The chain is built from TRBV19 and TRBJ2-7, with 9 bases lining up with TRBD2. Germline assignment: CDR1 LNHDA and CDR2 SQIVND (reference sequence). The CDR3 extends over 19 amino acids. Trimming took 3 bases from V and 2 from J; bases not matched to a gene: 17. In DNA form, the CDR3 reads TGTGCCAGTAGTATCGTCGGGGATAGCGGGGGTGAATCCCCCTACGAGCAGTACTTC. Protein: CASSIVGDSGGESPYEQYF. Full variable domain (outside the CDR3, taken from reference TRBV19 and TRBJ2-7): DGGITQSPKYLFRKEGQNVTLSCEQNLNHDAMYWYRQDPGQGLRLIYYSQIVNDFQKGDIAEGYSVSREKKESFPLTVTSAQKNPTAFYLCASSIVGDSGGESPYEQYFGPGTRLTVT.

The rearrangement joins TRBV6-5 to TRBJ1-4; D possibly corresponds to TRBD1 (5 bases). V lost 5 bases to trimming and J lost 10 bases, with 11 bases between them. This CDR3 is built from 12 residues. Germline V gives CDR1 MNHEY, CDR2 SVGAGI. The CDR3 protein is CASSRTQGKLFF. CDR3 in DNA: TGTGCCAGCAGTCGTACCCAGGGAAAACTGTTTTTT.

This clone was observed a single time. This chain joins TRBV7-9 and TRBJ1-1, with a possible D match to TRBD1 (5 bases). The CDR3 covers 14 residues. Trimming shortened V by 5 bases and J by 2 bases, and 12 bases separated the two germline ends. Germline V CDR1 and CDR2: SEHNR, FQNEAQ (reference sequence). This CDR3 reads CASSLSDRNTEAFF. CDR3 sequence (DNA): TGTGCCAGCAGCCTGTCAGACAGAAACACTGAAGCTTTCTTT.

This clone was counted a single time. The chain combines TRBV5-6 with TRBJ2-3; TRBD2 is a possible D gene (7 bases). V shed 4 bases and J shed 2 bases, with 11 bases lying between them. CDR1 is SGHDT, CDR2 YYEEEE, per germline. The CDR3 has 14 residues. The CDR3 DNA follows: TGTGCCAGCAGCGGGGGGGGCCCCACAGATACGCAGTATTTT. Translating it yields CASSGGGPTDTQYF. Supplemented by reference TRBV5-6 and TRBJ2-3, the full variable domain reads DAGVTQSPTHLIKTRGQQVTLRCSPKSGHDTVSWYQQALGQGPQFIFQYYEEEERQRGNFPDRFSGHQFPNYSSELNVNALLLGDSALYLCASSGGGPTDTQYFGPGTRLTVL.

V usage is TRBV2 and J usage is TRBJ2-3, with 7 positions matching TRBD1. Germline values: CDR1 SNHLY, CDR2 FYNNEI. The CDR3 is made up of 16 amino acids. V gave up 6 bases and J gave up 2 bases; unmatched junction bases: 11. DNA for the CDR3: TGTGCCAGCAGCTATAGGGACAGATACAACACAGATACGCAGTATTTT. Protein: CASSYRDRYNTDTQYF.

The count of this clone is one. As DNA, the CDR3 is TGTGCCAGCAGCCTATCCTCTAGTCGTACGCAGTATTTT. This gives the protein CASSLSSSRTQYF. This chain joins TRBV11-1 and TRBJ2-3; D gene uncertain. The CDR3 consists of 13 residues. The germline gives CDR1 SGHAT, CDR2 FQDESV (reference sequence). V lost 5 bases, J lost 8 bases, and 14 bases lay in between. The full variable domain, its missing parts supplied by reference TRBV11-1 and TRBJ2-3, is EAEVAQSPRYKITEKSQAVAFWCDPISGHATLYWYRQILGQGPELLVQFQDESVVDDSQLPKDRFSAERLKGVDSTLKIQPAELGDSAMYLCASSLSSSRTQYFGPGTRLTVL.

In nucleotides, the CDR3 is TGTGCCAGCAGTTCTTCCACGGACGTTTCACCCCTCCACTTT. Residues: CASSSSTDVSPLHF. V usage is TRBV27 and J usage is TRBJ1-6; D not certain. From germline, CDR1 is MNHEY and CDR2 SMNVEV (reference sequence). This CDR3 is built from 14 residues. Trimming took off 4 bases at V and 9 bases at J, with 13 bases between the two ends.

This sequence joins TRBV19 and TRBJ1-1; tentatively, D is TRBD1 (5 bases). The CDR3 has 15 amino acids. Germline V gives CDR1 LNHDA, CDR2 SQIVND (reference sequence). Trimming shortened V by 1 base and J by 7 bases, and 16 bases separated the two germline ends. The CDR3, as DNA: TGTGCCAGTAGTATAGCGTCCGGGACTCTCGTTGAAGCTTTCTTT. Encoded protein: CASSIASGTLVEAFF.

The chain employs TRBV5-1 and TRBJ2-5; 9 bases map to TRBD1. The CDR3 is 18 amino acids. After removal of 3 bases from V and 5 bases from J, the junction contained 17 bases not matched to a gene. Germline V gene sequence: CDR1 SGHRS, CDR2 YFSETQ. This CDR3 reads CASSWGPGTGKLGETQYF. CDR3 in DNA: TGCGCCAGCAGCTGGGGCCCCGGGACAGGGAAGTTGGGGGAGACCCAGTACTTC. Variable domain in full (rest from reference TRBV5-1 and TRBJ2-5): KAGVTQTPRYLIKTRGQQVTLSCSPISGHRSVSWYQQTPGQGLQFLFEYFSETQRNKGNFPGRFSGRQFSNSRSEMNVSTLELGDSALYLCASSWGPGTGKLGETQYFGPGTRLLVL.

The chain employs TRBV19 and TRBJ2-5; D call uncertain. Per germline, CDR1 LNHDA and CDR2 SQIVND (reference sequence). Trimming took off 5 bases at V and 2 bases at J, with 6 bases between the two ends. CDR3 length: 12 residues. CDR3 sequence: CASSVWQETQYF. CDR3 DNA sequence: TGTGCCAGTAGTGTATGGCAAGAGACCCAGTACTTC. Based on the CDR3 plus reference TRBV19 and TRBJ2-5, the full variable domain is DGGITQSPKYLFRKEGQNVTLSCEQNLNHDAMYWYRQDPGQGLRLIYYSQIVNDFQKGDIAEGYSVSREKKESFPLTVTSAQKNPTAFYLCASSVWQETQYFGPGTRLLVL.

The genes are TRBV9 and TRBJ2-7, with 7 bases lining up with TRBD1. Per germline, CDR1 SGDLS and CDR2 YYNGEE. With 7 bases clipped from V and 4 bases from J, the junction kept 14 bases outside the gene matches. The CDR3 spans 15 residues. CDR3 nucleotide sequence: TGTGCCAGCTCGGTTCACGAGGGGGCGAATTACGAGCAGTACTTC. Encoded protein: CASSVHEGANYEQYF.

This chain joins TRBV5-5 and TRBJ2-2; D not certain. Germline V gene lookup returns CDR1 SGHKS and CDR2 YYEKEE (reference sequence). The CDR3 sequence is 13 residues long. The V gene lost 0 bases and the J gene lost 6 bases, with 6 bases spanning the gap. The CDR3: CASSLASPGELFF. The CDR3 bases are TGTGCCAGCAGCTTGGCCTCCCCCGGGGAGCTGTTTTTT.

The chain combines TRBV5-4 with TRBJ2-7; 10 bases map to TRBD1. The trim removed 4 bases at V and 4 bases at J, leaving 5 bases unmatched. Germline-derived CDR1 and CDR2 are SGHNT and YYREEE (reference sequence). The CDR3 loop spans 14 amino acids. The CDR3 spells CASSPWDRGYEQYF. CDR3 sequence (DNA): TGTGCCAGCAGCCCGTGGGACAGGGGATACGAGCAGTACTTC.

CDR3 in amino acids: CASSLAGSRNYGYTF. The CDR3 bases are TGTGCCAGCAGCCTCGCAGGGAGTCGTAACTATGGCTACACCTTC. The chain joins TRBV28 to TRBJ1-2; TRBD1 might be the D (5 bases). V was trimmed by 6 bases and J by 1 base, leaving 15 bases between them. Germline V gene data show CDR1 as MDHEN and CDR2 as SYDVKM. The CDR3 has 15 residues.

In this sample, this clone turned up a few times. The gene calls are TRBV6-5 and TRBJ1-1; no reliable D call. V shed 6 bases and J shed 6 bases, with 14 bases lying between them. Germline CDR1 is MNHEY and CDR2 is SVGAGI. The CDR3 extends over 13 amino acids. CDR3 in amino acids: CASRPGRFAEAFF. DNA for the CDR3: TGTGCCAGCAGGCCCGGTAGGTTCGCTGAAGCTTTCTTT.

The chain couples TRBV7-9 to TRBJ2-3; no reliable D call. This CDR3 is built from 13 residues. Germline V gives CDR1 SEHNR, CDR2 FQNEAQ (reference sequence). Trimming shortened V by 5 bases and J by 4 bases, and 10 bases separated the two germline ends. The CDR3 region is CASSPRAADTQYF. CDR3 sequence (DNA): TGTGCCAGCAGCCCAAGGGCAGCAGATACGCAGTATTTT.

This clone came up once. J is TRBJ1-1 and V is TRBV19; the D is unclear. Trimming removed 3 bases from V and 0 bases from J, with 8 bases in between. The CDR3 contains 14 residues. In germline, CDR1 is LNHDA, CDR2 SQIVND (reference sequence). As DNA, the CDR3 is TGTGCCAGTAGTATTCAACGCATGAACACTGAAGCTTTCTTT. Translation: CASSIQRMNTEAFF.

The chain recombines TRBV2 with TRBJ1-2, with 9 bases fitting TRBD1. After removal of 6 bases from V and 6 bases from J, the junction contained 5 bases not matched to a gene. Germline CDR1 reads SNHLY; CDR2 reads FYNNEI. The CDR3 contains 13 residues. The CDR3 nucleotides are TGTGCCAGCAGAGGGACAGGGAGGGATGGCTACACCTTC. This codes for CASRGTGRDGYTF.

Relative to its sample, this clone is medium-sized. This rearrangement joins TRBV2 to TRBJ2-7, with 8 bases matching TRBD1. After removal of 5 bases from V and 12 bases from J, the junction contained 9 bases not matched to a gene. Germline V gene lookup returns CDR1 SNHLY and CDR2 FYNNEI. The CDR3 is 12 residues long. The CDR3, as DNA: TGTGCCAGCAGTTGGGACAGGTCCGACCGGTACTTC. Translating gives CASSWDRSDRYF.

The chain is built from TRBV7-8 and TRBJ2-3; D may be TRBD1 (5 bases). Looked up from germline, CDR1 is SGHVS and CDR2 is FQNEAQ. Trimming stripped 5 bases from V and 1 base from J, with 22 bases between. The CDR3 totals 18 residues. CDR3 amino acids: CASSTPRESQVGTDTQYF. Here the CDR3 DNA reads TGTGCCAGCAGCACACCCAGGGAATCGCAGGTGGGCACAGATACGCAGTATTTT.

The genes are TRBV7-2 and TRBJ1-5; D perhaps matches TRBD1 (5 bases). The V end was cut by 1 base, the J end by 2 bases, with 12 bases between. Per the germline V gene, CDR1 is SGHTA and CDR2 is FQGNSA. CDR3 size: 16 residues. Here the CDR3 DNA reads TGTGCCAGCAGCTTAGATGGGGGGAATGGCAATCAGCCCCAGCATTTT. Translation gives CASSLDGGNGNQPQHF.

V and J are TRBV5-8 and TRBJ1-5, with D possibly matching TRBD1 (5 bases). This CDR3 has 17 residues. In germline, CDR1 is SGHTS, CDR2 YDEGEE. With 0 bases removed from V and 0 bases from J, the gap between germline ends came to 13 bases. CDR3 loop: CASSLVGGDDSNQPQHF. The CDR3 DNA is TGTGCCAGCAGCTTGGTTGGCGGGGACGATAGCAATCAGCCCCAGCATTTT.